This T cell receptor (beta chain) was sequenced during a study of blood T cell repertoires in COVID-19. The V gene's germline CDR1 is MNHEY and CDR2 SVGAGI. The V end was cut by 4 bases, the J end by 4 bases, with 5 bases between. The CDR3 covers 12 residues. Sequencing used immunoSEQ multiplex PCR; TCRdb keeps in-frame clones, though not all of them. Of some 98,000 clones detected, about 80% appear once; the ten largest clones hold under 20%. Sequenced material: peripheral blood. The receptor was isolated from a human donor in a cohort sampled during active COVID-19. The chain uses TRBV6-5 and TRBJ1-3; D gene uncertain. The DNA for the CDR3 is TGTGCCAGCAGTTCCACAGGAAACACCATATATTTT. It codes for CASSSTGNTIYF.